The 2 T cell receptor beta chains below were found in one sample sequenced in a study of identical twins (dated by TCRdb to the mid-2010s). Receptors were amplified or captured by 5' RACE. These reads were obtained on an Illumina HiSeq 2000. TCRdb reanalyzed the raw reads on its own, using fastp at Q25 for trimming and MiXCR for clone calling, and kept in-frame beta chains. Records with the same CDR3 protein are collapsed into one entry carrying the most frequent genes and DNA. The sample table lists hundreds of thousands of distinct CDR3 sequences, 5.5% to 7.5% of them with a count of one. The leading ten clones occupy about 2% of the sample. Sequencing used naive T cells sorted from blood. The cell subset or site tag for this specimen amounts to: cells isolated with a human naive T-cell isolation kit. Source of these receptors: a man between 18 and 35 years old in good health.

V is TRBV2 and J is TRBJ2-1, with 7 bases fitting TRBD2. Per germline, CDR1 SNHLY and CDR2 FYNNEI. V trimming: 7 bases; J trimming: 7 bases; junction bases outside the gene matches: 13. The CDR3 length is 15 residues. In nucleotides, the CDR3 is TGTGCCAGCACCTCGGAGGCGGGAGAGGGGAATGAGCAGTTCTTC. Protein: CASTSEAGEGNEQFF.

This chain connects TRBV20-1 to TRBJ2-1; 10 positions match TRBD2. The CDR3 is made up of 15 amino acids. CDR1 is DFQATT and CDR2 is SNEGSKA in the germline V gene (reference sequence). The V gene end was trimmed by 0 bases and the J gene end by 12 bases; junction bases not matched to a gene: 11. The CDR3: CSARDLSSGSPGQFF. CDR3 DNA sequence: TGCAGTGCTAGAGATCTGTCTAGCGGGAGCCCCGGGCAGTTCTTC.